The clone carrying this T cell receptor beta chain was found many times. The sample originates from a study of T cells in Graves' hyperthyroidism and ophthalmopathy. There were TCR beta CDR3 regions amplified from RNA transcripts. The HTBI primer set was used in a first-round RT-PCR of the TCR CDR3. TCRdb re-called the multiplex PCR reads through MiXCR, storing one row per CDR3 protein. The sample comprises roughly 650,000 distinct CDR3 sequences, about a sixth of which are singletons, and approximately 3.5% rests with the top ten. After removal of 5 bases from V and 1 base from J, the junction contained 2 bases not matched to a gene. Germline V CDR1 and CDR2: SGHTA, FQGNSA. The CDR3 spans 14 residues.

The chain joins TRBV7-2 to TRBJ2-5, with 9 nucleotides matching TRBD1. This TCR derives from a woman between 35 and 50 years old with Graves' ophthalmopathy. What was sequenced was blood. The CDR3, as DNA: TGTGCCAGCAGCGTACAGGGGGCCCAAGAGACCCAGTACTTC. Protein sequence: CASSVQGAQETQYF.